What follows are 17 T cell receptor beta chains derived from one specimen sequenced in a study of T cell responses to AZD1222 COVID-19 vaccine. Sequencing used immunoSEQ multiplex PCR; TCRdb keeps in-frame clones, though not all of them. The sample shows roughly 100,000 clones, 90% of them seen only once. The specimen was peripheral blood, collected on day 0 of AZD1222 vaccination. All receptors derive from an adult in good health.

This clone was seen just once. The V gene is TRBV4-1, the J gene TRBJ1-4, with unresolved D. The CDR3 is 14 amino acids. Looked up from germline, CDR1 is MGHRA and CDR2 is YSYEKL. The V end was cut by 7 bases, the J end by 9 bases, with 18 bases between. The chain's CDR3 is CASIILLPGKKLFF. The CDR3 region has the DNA TGCGCCAGCATCATCCTTCTCCCGGGGAAAAAACTGTTTTTT.

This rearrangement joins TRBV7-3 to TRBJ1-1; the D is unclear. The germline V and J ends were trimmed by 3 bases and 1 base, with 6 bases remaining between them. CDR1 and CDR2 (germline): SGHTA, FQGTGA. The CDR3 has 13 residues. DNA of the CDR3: TGTGCCAGCAGCTTTACTAAGAACACTGAAGCTTTCTTT. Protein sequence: CASSFTKNTEAFF.

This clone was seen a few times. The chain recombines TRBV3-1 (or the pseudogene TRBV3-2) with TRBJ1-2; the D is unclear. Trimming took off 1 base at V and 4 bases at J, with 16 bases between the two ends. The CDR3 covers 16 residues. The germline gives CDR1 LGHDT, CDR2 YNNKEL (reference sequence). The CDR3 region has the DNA TGTGCCAGCAGCCAAGGCGTGCAGGACGGAAGCTATGGCTACACCTTC. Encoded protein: CASSQGVQDGSYGYTF.

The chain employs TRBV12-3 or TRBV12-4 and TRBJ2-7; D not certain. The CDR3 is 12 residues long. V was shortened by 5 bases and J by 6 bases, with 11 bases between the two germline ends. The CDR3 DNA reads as TGTGCCAGCAGTGGCCTCCCAGGCGAGCAGTACTTC. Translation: CASSGLPGEQYF.

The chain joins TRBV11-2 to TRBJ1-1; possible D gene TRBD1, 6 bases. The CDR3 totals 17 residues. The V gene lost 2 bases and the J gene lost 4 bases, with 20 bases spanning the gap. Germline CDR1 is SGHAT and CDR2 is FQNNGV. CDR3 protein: CASSLTSGGSRGTEAFF. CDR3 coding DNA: TGTGCCAGCAGCTTAACGTCCGGGGGCTCACGGGGCACTGAAGCTTTCTTT.

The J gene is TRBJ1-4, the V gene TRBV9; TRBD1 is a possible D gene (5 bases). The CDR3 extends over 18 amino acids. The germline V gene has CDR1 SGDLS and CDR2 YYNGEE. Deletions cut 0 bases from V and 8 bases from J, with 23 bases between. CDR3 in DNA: TGTGCCAGCAGCGTAGCCCCACCGAGGGGCGGACTTCGGGAAAAACTGTTTTTT. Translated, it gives CASSVAPPRGGLREKLFF. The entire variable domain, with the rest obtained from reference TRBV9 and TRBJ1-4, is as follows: DSGVTQTPKHLITATGQRVTLRCSPRSGDLSVYWYQQSLDQGLQFLIQYYNGEERAKGNILERFSAQQFPDLHSELNLSSLELGDSALYFCASSVAPPRGGLREKLFFGSGTQLSVL.

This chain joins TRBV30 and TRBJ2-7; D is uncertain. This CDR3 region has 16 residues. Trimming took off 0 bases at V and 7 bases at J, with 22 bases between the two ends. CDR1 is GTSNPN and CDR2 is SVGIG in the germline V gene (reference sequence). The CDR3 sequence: CAWSVGRARIRGEQYF. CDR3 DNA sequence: TGTGCCTGGAGTGTAGGTAGGGCCCGAATTCGTGGGGAGCAGTACTTC.

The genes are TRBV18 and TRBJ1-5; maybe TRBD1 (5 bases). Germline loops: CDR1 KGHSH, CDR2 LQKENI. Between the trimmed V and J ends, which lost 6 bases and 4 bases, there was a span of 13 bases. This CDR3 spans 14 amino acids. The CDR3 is CASSRDGQNQPQHF. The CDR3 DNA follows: TGTGCCAGCTCTCGGGACGGACAAAATCAGCCCCAGCATTTT.

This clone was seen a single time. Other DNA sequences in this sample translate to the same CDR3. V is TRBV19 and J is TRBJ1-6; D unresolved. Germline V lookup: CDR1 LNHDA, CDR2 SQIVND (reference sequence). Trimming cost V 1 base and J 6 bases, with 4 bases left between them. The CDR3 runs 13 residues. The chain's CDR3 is CASSIGGNSPLHF. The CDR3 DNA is TGTGCCAGTAGTATAGGCGGTAATTCACCCCTCCACTTT.

In DNA, the CDR3 is TGTGCTAGTGGTCCCGTTCAGCCCCAGCATTTT. Its translation is CASGPVQPQHF. The gene calls are TRBV12-5 and TRBJ1-5, with D unclear. Trimming left V 5 bases short and J 6 bases short, with 5 bases between. This CDR3 contains 11 residues. Looked up from germline, CDR1 is LGHNT and CDR2 is FRNRAP.

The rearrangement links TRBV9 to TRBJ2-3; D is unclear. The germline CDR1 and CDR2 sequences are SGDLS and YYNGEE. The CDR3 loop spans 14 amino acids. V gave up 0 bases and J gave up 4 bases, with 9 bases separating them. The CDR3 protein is CASSVAGSSDTQYF. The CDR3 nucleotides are TGTGCCAGCAGCGTAGCCGGCAGTTCAGATACGCAGTATTTT.

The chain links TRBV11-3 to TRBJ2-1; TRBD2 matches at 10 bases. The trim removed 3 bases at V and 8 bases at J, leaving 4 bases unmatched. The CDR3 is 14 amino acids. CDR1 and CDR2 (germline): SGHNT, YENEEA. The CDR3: CASSFSGGPYEQFF. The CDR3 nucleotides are TGTGCCAGCAGCTTTAGCGGGGGGCCCTATGAGCAGTTCTTC.

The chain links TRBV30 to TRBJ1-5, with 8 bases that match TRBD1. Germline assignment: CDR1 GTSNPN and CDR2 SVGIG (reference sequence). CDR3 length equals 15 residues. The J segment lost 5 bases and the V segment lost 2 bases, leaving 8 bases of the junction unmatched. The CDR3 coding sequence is TGTGCCTGGAGTCCCGGACAGGGAACTTATCAGCCCCAGCATTTT. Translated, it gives CAWSPGQGTYQPQHF.

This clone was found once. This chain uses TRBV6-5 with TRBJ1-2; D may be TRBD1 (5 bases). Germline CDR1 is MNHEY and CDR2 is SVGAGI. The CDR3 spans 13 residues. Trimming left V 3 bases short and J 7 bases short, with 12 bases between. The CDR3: CASSYGGDVGYTF. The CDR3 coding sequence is TGTGCCAGCAGTTATGGGGGTGATGTTGGCTACACCTTC.

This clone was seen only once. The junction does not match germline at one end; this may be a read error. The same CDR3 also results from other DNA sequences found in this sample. CDR3 loop: CASIQTRGLEQPQHF. The CDR3 region has the DNA TGTGCCAGCATCCAGACCAGGGGGCTGGAACAGCCCCAGCATTTC. This rearrangement joins TRBV6-8 to TRBJ1-5; TRBD1 matches 8 bases. There are 15 residues in the CDR3. Germline-derived CDR1 and CDR2 are MNHGY and SAAAGT.

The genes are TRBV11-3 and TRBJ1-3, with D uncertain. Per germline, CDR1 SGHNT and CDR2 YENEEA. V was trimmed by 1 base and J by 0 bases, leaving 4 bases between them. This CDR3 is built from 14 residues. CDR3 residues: CASSLGTSGNTIYF. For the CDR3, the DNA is TGTGCCAGCAGCTTAGGGACCTCTGGAAACACCATATATTTT.

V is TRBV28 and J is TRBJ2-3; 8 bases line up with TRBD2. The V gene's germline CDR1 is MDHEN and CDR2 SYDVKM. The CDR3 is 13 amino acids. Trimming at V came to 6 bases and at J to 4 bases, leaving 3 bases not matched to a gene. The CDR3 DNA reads TGTGCCAGCAGGACGGGGGGGGCAGATACGCAGTATTTT. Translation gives CASRTGGADTQYF.